This T cell receptor (beta chain) was found in a study of CD8 T cells in ankylosing spondylitis. Findings and limits, study-wide: Characteristic, it appeared, of ankylosing spondylitis blood was a TCR beta motif of about eight highly homologous variants.

The sample holds a few counts of this clonotype. Antigen specificity is unknown. The V end lost 4 bases, the J end lost 5 bases, and 19 bases lay between the germline ends. The CDR3 totals 16 residues. Germline CDR1 reads KGHDR; CDR2 reads SFDVKD. Making the TCR beta libraries involved quantitative 5'-RACE with molecular barcodes. MiXCR, run by TCRdb on the 5' RACE reads, gives a single entry per CDR3 protein. The data show roughly 670,000 distinct CDR3 sequences, with roughly 19% seen just once and around 19% held by the top ten. The V gene is TRBV24-1, the J gene TRBJ2-5; either TRBD1 or TRBD2 may fit D (5 bases each). The sequence derives from a male donor with ankylosing spondylitis. The specimen was blood, either unsorted or a sorted T cell fraction (not recorded which). The CDR3 spells CATSDPVRGGGETQYF. As DNA, the CDR3 is TGTGCCACCAGTGACCCAGTGAGGGGTGGTGGGGAGACCCAGTACTTC.